A single sample is the source of the 27 T cell receptor beta chains below, sequenced in a study of human T cells and chemical hapten exposure. One entry per CDR3 protein results from TCRdb running MiXCR on the RACE reads. The repertoire holds around 190,000 distinct CDR3 sequences, with 20% to 25% as singletons. Time point here: patch test 1, 2 weeks after DPC sensitization. As for treatment: therapeutic diphenylcyclopropenone sensitization with weekly scalp DPC. The sequencing here drew on whole blood, taken in connection with sensitization to the hapten diphenylcyclopropenone (DPC). These receptors originate from a woman between 45 and 60 years old with alopecia areata. Some clones in this sample may be carry-over from other donors' samples.

The chain employs TRBV20-1 and TRBJ1-4, with 7 bases that match TRBD1. Trimming at V came to 3 bases and at J to 6 bases, leaving 7 bases not matched to a gene. Germline V gene lookup returns CDR1 DFQATT and CDR2 SNEGSKA (reference sequence). The CDR3 spans 14 residues. The CDR3 nucleotides are TGCAGTGCTAGTTCCGACAGGGCCGATGAAAAACTGTTTTTT. This gives the protein CSASSDRADEKLFF.

J is TRBJ1-4 and V is TRBV9; D is undetermined. The germline gives CDR1 SGDLS, CDR2 YYNGEE. There are 14 residues in the CDR3. Deletions cut 4 bases from V and 2 bases from J, with 9 bases between. DNA of the CDR3: TGTGCCAGCAGCCGGGGATCTACTAATGAAAAACTGTTTTTT. It yields the protein CASSRGSTNEKLFF.

The gene calls are TRBV10-3 and TRBJ1-5; tentative D call: TRBD1 (5 bases). Per the germline V gene, CDR1 is ENHRY and CDR2 is SYGVKD. Between the trimmed V and J ends, which lost 3 bases and 4 bases, there was a span of 10 bases. CDR3 size: 14 residues. The CDR3, as DNA: TGTGCCATCAGTGATATGGACACAAATCAGCCCCAGCATTTT. It is translated as CAISDMDTNQPQHF.

The chain couples TRBV27 to TRBJ2-2; tentative D call: TRBD2 (5 bases). The CDR3 length is 15 residues. CDR1 MNHEY and CDR2 SMNVEV come from the germline V gene (reference sequence). Trimming stripped 2 bases from V and 0 bases from J, with 7 bases between. The CDR3 loop reads CASSLAGPNTGELFF. The CDR3 DNA reads TGTGCCAGCAGTTTAGCGGGCCCGAACACCGGGGAGCTGTTTTTT.

This clonotype showed up just a few times. This chain connects TRBV29-1 to TRBJ1-1, with no clear D. This CDR3 is built from 9 residues. The V and J ends lost 5 bases and 6 bases respectively, with 4 bases between them. Germline loops: CDR1 SQVTM, CDR2 ANQGSEA. The CDR3 loop is CSVYPEAFF. The DNA of the CDR3 is TGCAGCGTTTATCCTGAAGCTTTCTTT. Full variable domain (remainder filled in from reference TRBV29-1 and TRBJ1-1): SAVISQKPSRDICQRGTSLTIQCQVDSQVTMMFWYRQQPGQSLTLIATANQGSEATYESGFVIDKFPISRPNLTFSTLTVSNMSPEDSSIYLCSVYPEAFFGQGTRLTVV.

The chain has TRBV20-1 and TRBJ2-3; TRBD1 aligns across 11 bases. V shed 1 base, J shed 6 bases, and the junction held 9 bases outside the gene matches. Germline-derived CDR1 and CDR2 are DFQATT and SNEGSKA (reference sequence). CDR3 length: 16 residues. The CDR3 region is CSARARDRGLRDTQYF. The CDR3 nucleotides are TGCAGTGCTAGAGCCCGGGACAGGGGGTTGAGGGATACGCAGTATTTT.

This chain joins TRBV6-5 and TRBJ2-7, with TRBD2 matching over 11 bases. Trimming cost V 6 bases and J 2 bases; bases outside gene matches: 6. This CDR3 is built from 15 residues. Germline CDR1 is MNHEY and CDR2 is SVGAGI. For the CDR3, the DNA is TGTGCCAGCAGCCCGAGACTAGCGGGGACCTACGAGCAGTACTTC. This gives the protein CASSPRLAGTYEQYF.

This clonotype was detected a few times. The J gene is TRBJ1-6, the V gene TRBV3-1, with D tentatively TRBD1 (5 bases). Germline V gene lookup returns CDR1 LGHDT and CDR2 YNNKEL (reference sequence). The CDR3 totals 15 residues. The V end lost 2 bases, the J end lost 4 bases, and 9 bases lay between the germline ends. DNA of the CDR3: TGTGCCAGCAGCCAAACGGGGGATTATAATTCACCCCTCCACTTT. Translated: CASSQTGDYNSPLHF.

This clonotype was counted between two and nine times. CDR3 sequence (DNA): TGTGCCACAGGACTAGCGGGAGGGCTGCAGTTCTTC. It translates to CATGLAGGLQFF. The V gene is TRBV10-3, the J gene TRBJ2-1, with 15 bases matching TRBD2. The CDR3 is 12 residues long. CDR1 is ENHRY and CDR2 is SYGVKD in the germline V gene. V lost 10 bases and J lost 12; bases outside the gene matches: 4.

This chain connects TRBV29-1 to TRBJ2-1; 9 bases map to TRBD2. CDR3 length: 17 amino acids. Per germline, CDR1 SQVTM and CDR2 ANQGSEA. V shed 0 bases, J shed 2 bases, and the junction held 8 bases outside the gene matches. CDR3: CSVEDGWLAGAYNEQFF. CDR3 coding DNA: TGCAGCGTTGAAGATGGTTGGTTAGCGGGAGCCTACAATGAGCAGTTCTTC.

The chain links TRBV20-1 to TRBJ2-3, with D perhaps TRBD2 (5 bases). Deletions cut 1 base from V and 1 base from J, with 12 bases between. This CDR3 is 15 amino acids long. Germline CDR1 is DFQATT and CDR2 is SNEGSKA (reference sequence). The CDR3 DNA sequence: TGCAGTGCTAGAGGGGGAGTGATCGGCACAGATACGCAGTATTTT. Its translation is CSARGGVIGTDTQYF.

The chain employs TRBV2 and TRBJ2-1, with TRBD2 matching 11 bases. The CDR3 covers 15 residues. Germline V gene data show CDR1 as SNHLY and CDR2 as FYNNEI. Germline trimming cut 6 bases from V and 9 bases from J; bases unmatched to any gene: 10. The CDR3 sequence: CASRPTSGSFGEQFF. CDR3 coding DNA: TGTGCCAGCAGGCCTACTAGCGGGAGCTTCGGTGAGCAGTTCTTC.

The V gene is TRBV9, the J gene TRBJ1-1; D is unclear. Deletions cut 0 bases from V and 1 base from J, with 13 bases between. CDR1 is SGDLS and CDR2 is YYNGEE in the germline V gene. CDR3 length: 16 residues. The CDR3 DNA reads as TGTGCCAGCAGCGTAGATCGCGCCATCGCGAACACTGAAGCTTTCTTT. It is translated as CASSVDRAIANTEAFF. The whole variable domain, remainder taken from reference TRBV9 and TRBJ1-1, is DSGVTQTPKHLITATGQRVTLRCSPRSGDLSVYWYQQSLDQGLQFLIQYYNGEERAKGNILERFSAQQFPDLHSELNLSSLELGDSALYFCASSVDRAIANTEAFFGQGTRLTVV.

This clonotype was recorded a few times. The chain uses TRBV7-9 and TRBJ1-1; D is unclear. The ends were cut back, 1 base at V and 5 bases at J, with 11 bases in the middle. In germline, CDR1 is SEHNR, CDR2 FQNEAQ (reference sequence). The CDR3 length is 14 residues. The CDR3 DNA follows: TGTGCCAGCAGCTTAGAGCGGCCGGGGACTGAAGCTTTCTTT. Translated: CASSLERPGTEAFF.

There are a few counts of this clonotype. The rearrangement links TRBV20-1 to TRBJ2-3; 8 bases agree with TRBD2. The CDR3 is made up of 14 amino acids. V shed 3 bases, J shed 2 bases, and the junction held 4 bases outside the gene matches. The V gene's germline CDR1 is DFQATT and CDR2 SNEGSKA (reference sequence). The CDR3 loop reads CSASVGRATDTQYF. In nucleotides, the CDR3 is TGCAGTGCTAGCGTCGGGAGGGCCACAGATACGCAGTATTTT.

This clonotype was detected ten times or more. The chain is built from TRBV7-8 and TRBJ1-1, with a possible D match to TRBD1 (6 bases). Germline V CDR1 and CDR2: SGHVS, FQNEAQ. The CDR3 spans 13 residues. V dropped 7 bases and J dropped 8 bases, with 17 bases sitting between them. As DNA, the CDR3 is TGTGCCAGCAACCCTACAGGGTACGACGAAGCTTTCTTT. Its translation is CASNPTGYDEAFF.

This clonotype has only a few counts. The genes are TRBV19 and TRBJ1-1; D might be TRBD1 (5 bases). Deletions cut 4 bases from V and 1 base from J, with 19 bases between. The CDR3 extends over 17 amino acids. Germline lookup yields CDR1 LNHDA and CDR2 SQIVND (reference sequence). CDR3 sequence (DNA): TGTGCCAGTAGTACAGACAGTCCTTTACATCCGAACACTGAAGCTTTCTTT. It translates to CASSTDSPLHPNTEAFF.

In this sample, this clonotype turned up a few times. V is TRBV4-1 and J is TRBJ2-1; D might be TRBD1 or TRBD2, each matching 5 bases. The V end lost 0 bases, the J end lost 6 bases, and 18 bases lay between the germline ends. The CDR3 has 17 amino acids. Germline V gene sequence: CDR1 MGHRA, CDR2 YSYEKL. CDR3 DNA: TGCGCCAGCAGCCAAGATGGCACTAGAGGGGTGGGCAATGAGCAGTTCTTC. It encodes CASSQDGTRGVGNEQFF.

This chain links TRBV5-1 with TRBJ2-3, with TRBD2 matching over 8 bases. V shed 0 bases, J shed 2 bases, and the junction held 11 bases outside the gene matches. Germline CDR1 reads SGHRS; CDR2 reads YFSETQ. The CDR3 is 18 residues long. The CDR3 DNA reads TGCGCCAGCAGCTTGGGGCCATTGGTAGCGGGGCACACAGATACGCAGTATTTT. This gives the protein CASSLGPLVAGHTDTQYF. The full variable domain, rest sourced from reference TRBV5-1 and TRBJ2-3, is KAGVTQTPRYLIKTRGQQVTLSCSPISGHRSVSWYQQTPGQGLQFLFEYFSETQRNKGNFPGRFSGRQFSNSRSEMNVSTLELGDSALYLCASSLGPLVAGHTDTQYFGPGTRLTVL.

This clonotype was seen repeatedly, ten times or more. The gene calls are TRBV7-8 and TRBJ2-2, with D perhaps being TRBD1 or TRBD2 (5 bases each). The germline V gene encodes CDR1 SGHVS and CDR2 FQNEAQ. The CDR3 is 17 residues long. Trimming took off 5 bases at V and 1 base at J, with 17 bases between the two ends. The chain's CDR3 is CASSGGRAILNTGELFF. CDR3 DNA sequence: TGTGCCAGCAGCGGGGGTCGGGCAATCCTGAACACCGGGGAGCTGTTTTTT. The whole variable domain, remainder taken from reference TRBV7-8 and TRBJ2-2, is GAGVSQSPRYKVAKRGQDVALRCDPISGHVSLFWYQQALGQGPEFLTYFQNEAQLDKSGLPSDRFFAERPEGSVSTLKIQRTQQEDSAVYLCASSGGRAILNTGELFFGEGSRLTVL.

In its sample, this clonotype was seen a few times. This chain uses TRBV5-4 with TRBJ1-1; 7 positions match TRBD1. V gave up 4 bases and J gave up 7 bases; unmatched junction bases: 1. Germline values: CDR1 SGHNT, CDR2 YYREEE (reference sequence). This CDR3 has 11 residues. Here the CDR3 reads CASSGDSEAFF. For the CDR3, the DNA is TGTGCCAGCAGCGGGGACAGTGAAGCTTTCTTT.

J is TRBJ2-1 and V is TRBV18; D not certain. The CDR3 is made up of 15 amino acids. Per the germline V gene, CDR1 is KGHSH and CDR2 is LQKENI. V was trimmed by 4 bases and J by 1 base, leaving 11 bases between them. CDR3 amino acids: CASSRDPLSYNEQFF. CDR3 DNA: TGTGCCAGCTCACGAGATCCCCTTTCCTACAATGAGCAGTTCTTC.

The V and J genes are TRBV2 and TRBJ1-2; D call uncertain. In germline, CDR1 is SNHLY, CDR2 FYNNEI. This CDR3 has 14 amino acids. The V gene lost 0 bases and the J gene lost 1 base, with 6 bases spanning the gap. CDR3 loop: CASSEARGNYGYTF. The CDR3 DNA sequence: TGTGCCAGCAGTGAAGCTCGCGGTAACTATGGCTACACCTTC.

The table lists this clonotype with a few counts. The V gene is TRBV4-1, the J gene TRBJ2-1; 15 positions match TRBD2. Germline CDR1 and CDR2: MGHRA and YSYEKL. V lost 2 bases, J lost 7 bases, and 3 bases stayed unmatched. The length of the CDR3 is 16 residues. CDR3 residues: CASSQIGLAGGNEQFF. CDR3 coding DNA: TGCGCCAGCAGCCAAATAGGACTAGCGGGAGGGAATGAGCAGTTCTTC.

The chain has TRBV29-1 and TRBJ2-7, with D uncertain. Per germline, CDR1 SQVTM and CDR2 ANQGSEA. V gave up 7 bases and J gave up 3 bases, with 10 bases separating them. The CDR3 length is 11 residues. The CDR3 sequence is CSAGVRYEQYF. Written as DNA, the CDR3 is TGCAGCGCCGGTGTCCGCTACGAGCAGTACTTC.

The V call is TRBV9, the J call TRBJ2-5, with TRBD1 matching over 9 bases. J gave up 5 bases and V 0 bases, and 5 bases lay outside the gene matches. This CDR3 has 15 residues. Per the germline V gene, CDR1 is SGDLS and CDR2 is YYNGEE. The CDR3 DNA sequence: TGTGCCAGCAGCGTAGAAACAGGGGGCATGGAGACCCAGTACTTC. Its protein product is CASSVETGGMETQYF.

The V call is TRBV6-5, the J call TRBJ2-7; 7 nucleotides line up with TRBD1. The germline V gene has CDR1 MNHEY and CDR2 SVGAGI. Trimming removed 10 bases from V and 5 bases from J; junction bases left unmatched: 11. The CDR3 is 13 residues long. DNA for the CDR3: TGTGCCATCAGCTCCGGGACAGCTAACGAGCAGTACTTC. Residues: CAISSGTANEQYF.